The clone carrying this T cell receptor (beta chain) has a single count. The antigen remains undetermined. Time point specified: cycle 4 day 1 (C4D1), after five to seven weeks of nivolumab. Each and every patient relapsed after autologous stem cell transplantation, and patients got differing brentuximab vedotin exposure. The sample originates from a study of PD-1 blockade in classical Hodgkin lymphoma. Study results and limitations: As was reported, newly diagnosed patients showed lower baseline TCR diversity than healthy donors did. Patients excluded were those beginning nivolumab under 1 year after ASCT. Patients newly diagnosed and complete responders had comparable baseline diversity.

The data were produced by immunoSEQ multiplex PCR, yet TCRdb's version contains in-frame clones alone and is incomplete. Here the sample spans roughly 40,000 clones, about 77% being singletons. The CDR3 contains 16 residues. Trimming removed 4 bases from V and 8 bases from J; junction bases left unmatched: 15. The germline V gene has CDR1 SGHTA and CDR2 FQGNSA. The input for sequencing was peripheral blood mononuclear cells (PBMCs), taken before the fourth cycle of nivolumab. The receptor was derived from a human donor with classical Hodgkin lymphoma. This sequence joins TRBV7-2 and TRBJ1-2; 8 nucleotides match TRBD1. CDR3 loop: CASSSQGAPLRWGYTF. CDR3 sequence (DNA): TGTGCCAGCAGCTCCCAGGGGGCCCCCCTACGTTGGGGCTACACCTTC.